A single sample is the source of the 10 T cell receptor beta chains below, sequenced in a study of T-cell memory formation after mild COVID-19. TCRdb ran MiXCR on the 5' RACE reads and lists one entry per CDR3 protein. The sample consists of roughly 130,000 distinct CDR3 sequences, about 6.5% of them appearing once. The sequenced sample was PBMCs or a T cell subset sorted from them (not recorded which). These receptors were taken from an adult woman who had mild COVID-19 (a few samples of this study predate the infection). Cell type and time point are not known.

The rearrangement uses TRBV25-1 and TRBJ1-4, with 7 bases identical to TRBD1. With V trimmed by 6 bases and J by 7 bases, 17 bases remained unmatched. This CDR3 spans 17 amino acids. The germline gives CDR1 MGHDK, CDR2 SYGVNS. CDR3 protein: CASSGDSLTEGFEKLFF. CDR3 nucleotides: TGTGCCAGCAGCGGGGACAGCTTGACGGAAGGGTTTGAAAAACTGTTTTTT.

This clonotype was observed a few times. The chain has TRBV7-2 and TRBJ1-5; D is undetermined. Germline-derived CDR1 and CDR2 are SGHTA and FQGNSA. V shed 3 bases and J shed 0 bases, with 12 bases lying between them. This CDR3 contains 16 residues. CDR3: CASSFTGTYSNQPQHF. CDR3 DNA: TGTGCCAGCAGCTTTACTGGAACCTATAGCAATCAGCCCCAGCATTTT.

CDR3 sequence reads: CSARPKTGGGGYTF. In DNA form, the CDR3 reads TGCAGTGCTAGACCAAAAACGGGGGGCGGTGGCTACACCTTC. The V gene is TRBV20-1, the J gene TRBJ1-2; D is possibly TRBD1 (6 bases). The CDR3 runs to 14 residues. V was shortened by 2 bases and J by 7 bases, with 17 bases between the two germline ends. The germline V gene has CDR1 DFQATT and CDR2 SNEGSKA (reference sequence).

The CDR3 loop is CAIRGQDGEKLFF. In DNA form, the CDR3 reads TGTGCCATCAGGGGACAGGATGGAGAAAAACTGTTTTTT. The chain couples TRBV10-3 to TRBJ1-4; 8 nucleotides match TRBD1. The CDR3 has 13 amino acids. Trimming at V came to 6 bases and at J to 8 bases, leaving 5 bases not matched to a gene. The germline gives CDR1 ENHRY, CDR2 SYGVKD.

The chain recombines TRBV4-3 with TRBJ2-1; no firm D call. The CDR3 spans 14 residues. In germline, CDR1 is LGHNA, CDR2 YSLEER. With 0 bases removed from V and 4 bases from J, the gap between germline ends came to 7 bases. The CDR3, as DNA: TGCGCCAGCAGCCAAGACTCCAGGTACAATGAGCAGTTCTTC. Translation gives CASSQDSRYNEQFF.

This clonotype was detected a few times. CDR3 bases: TGTGCCAGCAGCCCCCCGGCTAGCGGGGGATACGAGCAGTACTTC. Its protein product is CASSPPASGGYEQYF. The rearrangement uses TRBV7-2 and TRBJ2-7, with 10 positions matching TRBD2. This CDR3 has 15 residues. Germline CDR1 is SGHTA and CDR2 is FQGNSA. Losses at the gene ends were 5 bases for V and 4 bases for J; bases not matched to a gene: 8.

This clonotype was observed a handful of times. V usage is TRBV5-1 and J usage is TRBJ2-5; 8 positions match TRBD1. V was clipped by 4 bases and J by 1 base; unmatched bases: 6. The CDR3 is 15 residues long. Germline V lookup: CDR1 SGHRS, CDR2 YFSETQ. CDR3 nucleotide sequence: TGCGCCAGCAGCCTTGACAGGGGTCGCCAAGAGACCCAGTACTTC. This sequence encodes CASSLDRGRQETQYF.

The gene calls are TRBV7-9 and TRBJ2-7; a weak D match, TRBD1 (5 bases). This CDR3 comprises 15 residues. Germline lookup yields CDR1 SEHNR and CDR2 FQNEAQ (reference sequence). The V and J ends lost 0 bases and 1 base respectively, with 10 bases between them. The CDR3 DNA follows: TGTGCCAGCAGCTTAGCAGGGGATGCTTCCTACGAGCAGTACTTC. This translates into CASSLAGDASYEQYF.

The table lists this clonotype with a few counts. V and J are TRBV7-2 and TRBJ2-7; the D gene is possibly TRBD1 (6 bases). This CDR3 comprises 14 residues. V was cut by 1 base and J by 3 bases, with 10 bases left in between. Germline V gene lookup returns CDR1 SGHTA and CDR2 FQGNSA. CDR3 sequence reads: CASSLGTVNYEQYF. The CDR3 DNA is TGTGCCAGCAGCTTAGGGACAGTGAACTACGAGCAGTACTTC.

This clonotype was seen many times. V usage is TRBV9 and J usage is TRBJ2-1; 7 bases align to TRBD1. V lost 0 bases to trimming and J lost 2 bases; unmatched junction nucleotides: 2. The CDR3 consists of 15 residues. Germline values: CDR1 SGDLS, CDR2 YYNGEE. CDR3 nucleotide sequence: TGTGCCAGCAGCGTAGTAGGGACAGCCTACAATGAGCAGTTCTTC. Residues: CASSVVGTAYNEQFF.